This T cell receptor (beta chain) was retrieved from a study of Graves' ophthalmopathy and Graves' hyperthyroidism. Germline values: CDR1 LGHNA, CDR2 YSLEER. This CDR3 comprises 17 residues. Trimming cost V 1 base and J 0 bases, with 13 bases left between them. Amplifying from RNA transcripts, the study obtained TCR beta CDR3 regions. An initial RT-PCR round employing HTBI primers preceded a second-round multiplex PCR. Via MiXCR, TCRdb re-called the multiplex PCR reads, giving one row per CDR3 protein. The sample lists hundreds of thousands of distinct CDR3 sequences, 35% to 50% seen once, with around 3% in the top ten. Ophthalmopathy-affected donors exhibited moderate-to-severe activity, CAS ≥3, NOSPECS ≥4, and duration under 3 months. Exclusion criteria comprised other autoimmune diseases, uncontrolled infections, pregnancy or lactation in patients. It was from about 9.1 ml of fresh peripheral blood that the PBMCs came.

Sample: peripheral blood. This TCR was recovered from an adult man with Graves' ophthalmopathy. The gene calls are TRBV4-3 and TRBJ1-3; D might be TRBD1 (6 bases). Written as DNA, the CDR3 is TGCGCCAGCAGCCAAGCCGGACAGTCTTACTCTGGAAACACCATATATTTT. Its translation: CASSQAGQSYSGNTIYF.